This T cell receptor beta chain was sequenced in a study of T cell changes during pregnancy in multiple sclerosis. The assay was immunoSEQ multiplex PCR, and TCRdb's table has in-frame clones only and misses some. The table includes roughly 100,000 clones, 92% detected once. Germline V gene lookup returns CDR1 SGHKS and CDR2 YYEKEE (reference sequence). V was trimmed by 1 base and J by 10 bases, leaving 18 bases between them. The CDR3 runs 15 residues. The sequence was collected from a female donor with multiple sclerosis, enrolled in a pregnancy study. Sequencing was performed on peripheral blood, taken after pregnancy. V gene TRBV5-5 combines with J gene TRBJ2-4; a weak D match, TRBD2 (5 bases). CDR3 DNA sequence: TGTGCCAGCAGCTTGACAGCGGATGGGGTAGGGATTCAGTACTTC. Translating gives CASSLTADGVGIQYF.